The rows below give T cell receptor beta chains drawn from one sample of a study of T cells in Graves' hyperthyroidism and ophthalmopathy. TCRdb reprocessed the multiplex PCR reads via MiXCR and lists one record per CDR3 protein. The sample lists a few hundred thousand distinct CDR3 sequences; roughly 13% were seen once. Sequencing input: blood. The receptors were sampled from a middle-aged woman with Graves' ophthalmopathy. The CDR3 runs from the conserved cysteine through the conserved F or W. Size is omitted from some rows. Given values are once, few, many or a class for expanded clones.

v_call	clone_size	j_call	cdr3_aa
TRBV2	many	TRBJ1-1	CASSEARDVYLMNTEAFF
TRBV27	many	TRBJ1-2	CASSSHNDYSRYTF
TRBV5-4	many	TRBJ1-2	CASSSQGRFNYGYTF
TRBV6-1	many	TRBJ2-7	CASSEQGFHEQYF
TRBV6-5	many	TRBJ2-7	CASSYLGGNYEQYF
TRBV28	many	TRBJ1-4	CASSEEIGGEKLFF
TRBV19	many	TRBJ1-1	CASSIEHHPGMSVGRTEAFF
TRBV12-3/TRBV12-4	few	TRBJ2-1	CASSLALAGPTTGFF
TRBV19	.	TRBJ1-2	CASSIAGTGSGYTF
TRBV9	.	TRBJ1-5	CASSAGRSSNQPQHF
TRBV20-1	.	TRBJ2-2	CSARGGGGSVGVRTGELFF
TRBV15	many	TRBJ1-1	CATSRSNTEAFF
TRBV19	.	TRBJ1-3	CASSLGRGSGFDPGNTIYF
TRBV5-1	many	TRBJ1-2	CASTLGTGFGYTF
TRBV6-5	.	TRBJ1-2	CASSYSTGATSNYGYTF
TRBV6-9	.	TRBJ1-3	CASSYRGSLNGNTIYF
TRBV5-5	many	TRBJ2-1	CASSLAPGTGDFRKQFF
TRBV30	.	TRBJ2-3	CAWSSGQNTDTQYF
TRBV29-1	many	TRBJ1-1	CSALRQAGSEAFF
TRBV30	few	TRBJ1-1	CAQDRLFTEAFF
TRBV2	many	TRBJ1-4	CASSKYSTGLGEKLFF
TRBV10-3	.	TRBJ2-1	CAISLERDNEQFF
TRBV7-2	many	TRBJ2-5	CASSLVARGPETQYF
TRBV7-8	few	TRBJ2-1	CASSLVGGSSYNEQFF
TRBV14	.	TRBJ2-5	CASSQDGRKETQYF
TRBV6-5	many	TRBJ1-6	CASSYSMGELVNSPLHF
TRBV10-1	many	TRBJ2-5	CASSDASSQETQYF
TRBV28	.	TRBJ2-4	CASKQLQDRGNIQYF
TRBV5-4	.	TRBJ2-7	CASSLAPGGLGYEQYF
TRBV5-6	.	TRBJ2-6	CASSPASLAGANVLTF
TRBV28	many	TRBJ1-4	CASSLGLVGEKLFF
TRBV4-1	.	TRBJ1-2	CASSQYPGLHHGYTF
TRBV10-3	.	TRBJ2-7	CAIRRDRGLNEQYF
TRBV5-6	many	TRBJ2-7	CASSFPIRGSEQYF
TRBV2	many	TRBJ1-4	CASSEALSGTDNEKLFF
TRBV12-3/TRBV12-4	.	TRBJ1-2	CASSLGGIYGYTF
TRBV14	.	TRBJ2-1	CASQSGGLYNEQFF
TRBV10-1	many	TRBJ1-1	CASRNELNTEAFF
TRBV12-3/TRBV12-4	.	TRBJ2-7	CASSLGGTSEQYF
TRBV5-1	.	TRBJ1-6	CASSLDRWGRNSPLHF
TRBV7-9	many	TRBJ2-3	CASSFGLAGGADTQYF
TRBV19	many	TRBJ2-1	CASSRGTEQFF
TRBV3-1	many	TRBJ2-3	CASSRTGTVSTDTQYF
TRBV5-8	few	TRBJ1-5	CASSLLTPGGNQPQHF
TRBV15	many	TRBJ2-1	CATSRPGGPYNEQFF
TRBV29-1	few	TRBJ1-3	CSVAYSSGNTIYF